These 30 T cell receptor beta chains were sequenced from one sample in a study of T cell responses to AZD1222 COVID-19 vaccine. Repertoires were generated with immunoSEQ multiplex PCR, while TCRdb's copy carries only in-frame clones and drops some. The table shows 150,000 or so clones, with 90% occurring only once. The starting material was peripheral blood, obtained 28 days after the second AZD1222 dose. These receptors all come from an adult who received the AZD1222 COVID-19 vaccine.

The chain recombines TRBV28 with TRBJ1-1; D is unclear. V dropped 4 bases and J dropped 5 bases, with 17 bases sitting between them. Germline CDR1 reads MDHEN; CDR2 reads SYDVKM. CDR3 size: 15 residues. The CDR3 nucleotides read TGTGCCAGCAGTTCCGCAGGAGGGCGAAGAACTGAAGCTTTCTTT. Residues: CASSSAGGRRTEAFF.

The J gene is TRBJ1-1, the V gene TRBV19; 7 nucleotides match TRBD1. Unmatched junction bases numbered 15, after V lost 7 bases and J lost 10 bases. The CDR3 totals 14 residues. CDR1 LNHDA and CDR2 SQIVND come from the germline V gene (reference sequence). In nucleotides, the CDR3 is TGTGCCAGTATTACAGGGGACGCCCGTCGAGGAGCTTTCTTT. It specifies CASITGDARRGAFF. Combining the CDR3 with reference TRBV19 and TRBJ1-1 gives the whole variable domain DGGITQSPKYLFRKEGQNVTLSCEQNLNHDAMYWYRQDPGQGLRLIYYSQIVNDFQKGDIAEGYSVSREKKESFPLTVTSAQKNPTAFYLCASITGDARRGAFFGQGTRLTVV.

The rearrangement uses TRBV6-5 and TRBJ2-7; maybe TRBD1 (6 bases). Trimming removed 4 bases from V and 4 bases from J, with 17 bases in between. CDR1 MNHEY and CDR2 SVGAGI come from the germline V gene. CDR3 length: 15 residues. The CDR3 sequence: CASSSRYRDPYEQYF. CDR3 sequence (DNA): TGTGCCAGCAGTTCCCGTTACAGGGATCCATACGAGCAGTACTTC.

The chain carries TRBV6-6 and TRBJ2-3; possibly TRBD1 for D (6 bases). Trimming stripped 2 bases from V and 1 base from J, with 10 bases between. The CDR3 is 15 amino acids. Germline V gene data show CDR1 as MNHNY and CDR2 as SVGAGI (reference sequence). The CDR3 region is CASSYLGAGTDTQYF. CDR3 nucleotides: TGTGCCAGCAGTTACCTGGGGGCTGGCACAGATACGCAGTATTTT.

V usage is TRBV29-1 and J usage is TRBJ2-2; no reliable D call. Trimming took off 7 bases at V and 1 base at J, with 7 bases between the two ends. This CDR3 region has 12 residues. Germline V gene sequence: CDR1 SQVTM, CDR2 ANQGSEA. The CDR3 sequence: CSAGENTGELFF. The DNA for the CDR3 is TGCAGCGCTGGGGAGAACACCGGGGAGCTGTTTTTT.

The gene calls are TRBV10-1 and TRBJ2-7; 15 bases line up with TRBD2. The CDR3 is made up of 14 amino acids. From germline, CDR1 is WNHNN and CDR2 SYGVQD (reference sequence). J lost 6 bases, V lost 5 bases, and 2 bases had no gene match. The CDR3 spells CASSRTSGGAEQYF. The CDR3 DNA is TGCGCCAGCAGTCGGACTAGCGGGGGGGCCGAGCAGTACTTC.

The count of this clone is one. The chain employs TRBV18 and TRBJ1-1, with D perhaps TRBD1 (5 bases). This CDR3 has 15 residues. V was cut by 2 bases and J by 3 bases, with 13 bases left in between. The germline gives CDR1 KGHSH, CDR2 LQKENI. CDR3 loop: CASSPRAGFDTEAFF. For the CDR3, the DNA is TGTGCCAGCTCACCAAGGGCAGGGTTTGACACTGAAGCTTTCTTT. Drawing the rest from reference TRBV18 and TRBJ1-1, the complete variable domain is NAGVMQNPRHLVRRRGQEARLRCSPMKGHSHVYWYRQLPEEGLKFMVYLQKENIIDESGMPKERFSAEFPKEGPSILRIQQVVRGDSAAYFCASSPRAGFDTEAFFGQGTRLTVV.

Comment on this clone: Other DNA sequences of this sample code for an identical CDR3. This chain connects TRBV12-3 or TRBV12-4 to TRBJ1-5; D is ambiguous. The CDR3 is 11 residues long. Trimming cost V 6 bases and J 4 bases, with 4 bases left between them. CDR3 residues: CASSLNQPQHF. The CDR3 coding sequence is TGTGCCAGCAGCCTAAATCAGCCCCAGCATTTT.

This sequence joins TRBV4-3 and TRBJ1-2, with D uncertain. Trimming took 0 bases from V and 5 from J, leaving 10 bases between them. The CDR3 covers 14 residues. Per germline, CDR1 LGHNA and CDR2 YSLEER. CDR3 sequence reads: CASSQDLQEYGYTF. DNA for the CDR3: TGCGCCAGCAGCCAAGATCTCCAGGAGTATGGCTACACCTTC.

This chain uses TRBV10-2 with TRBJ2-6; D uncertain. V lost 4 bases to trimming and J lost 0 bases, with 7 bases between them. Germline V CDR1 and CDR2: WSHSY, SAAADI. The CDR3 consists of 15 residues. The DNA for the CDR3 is TGCGCCAGCAGTGCCTCAAGCTCTGGGGCCAACGTCCTGACTTTC. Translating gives CASSASSSGANVLTF.

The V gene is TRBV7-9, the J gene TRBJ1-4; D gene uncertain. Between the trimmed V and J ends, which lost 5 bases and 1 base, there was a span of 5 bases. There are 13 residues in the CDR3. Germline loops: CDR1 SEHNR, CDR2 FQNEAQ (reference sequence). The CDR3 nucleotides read TGTGCCAGCAGCCTTGTAACTAATGAAAAACTGTTTTTT. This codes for CASSLVTNEKLFF.

In DNA form, the CDR3 reads TGTGCCAGCAGCCACCGAGCCGGGGCAGGGAACACTGAAGCTTTCTTT. This encodes CASSHRAGAGNTEAFF. J is TRBJ1-1 and V is TRBV3-1 (or the pseudogene TRBV3-2); possible D gene TRBD1, 5 bases. Germline-derived CDR1 and CDR2 are LGHDT and YNNKEL (reference sequence). The CDR3 contains 16 residues. The V gene lost 3 bases and the J gene lost 1 base, with 15 bases spanning the gap.

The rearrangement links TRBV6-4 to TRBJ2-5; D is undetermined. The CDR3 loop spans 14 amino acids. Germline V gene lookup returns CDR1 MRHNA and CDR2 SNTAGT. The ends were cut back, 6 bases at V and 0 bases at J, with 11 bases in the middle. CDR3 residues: CASSMNGNQETQYF. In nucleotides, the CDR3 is TGTGCCAGCAGCATGAATGGGAACCAAGAGACCCAGTACTTC.

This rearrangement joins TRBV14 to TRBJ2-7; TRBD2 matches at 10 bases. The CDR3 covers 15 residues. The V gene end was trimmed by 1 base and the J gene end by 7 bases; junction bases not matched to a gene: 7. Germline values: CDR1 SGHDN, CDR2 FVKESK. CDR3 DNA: TGTGCCAGCAGCCAAGTTCTAGCGGGGGCTGGTGAGCAGTACTTC. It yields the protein CASSQVLAGAGEQYF.

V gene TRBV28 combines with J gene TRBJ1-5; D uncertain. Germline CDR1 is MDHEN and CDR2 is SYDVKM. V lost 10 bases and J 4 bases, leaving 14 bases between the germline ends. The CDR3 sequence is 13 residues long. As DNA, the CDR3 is TGTGCCATCCTGGGGAGGGCTAATCAGCCCCAGCATTTT. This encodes CAILGRANQPQHF.

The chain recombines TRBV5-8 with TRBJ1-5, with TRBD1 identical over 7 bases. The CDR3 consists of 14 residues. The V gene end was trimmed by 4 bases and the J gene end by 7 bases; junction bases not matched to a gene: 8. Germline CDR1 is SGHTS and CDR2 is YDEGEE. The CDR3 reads CASSPDRERQPQHF. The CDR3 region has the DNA TGTGCCAGCAGCCCTGACAGGGAGAGGCAGCCCCAGCATTTT.

The CDR3 DNA is TGTGCCAGTAGTCCCGGGATTACATCCAGCAATCAGCCCCAGCATTTT. Protein: CASSPGITSSNQPQHF. This chain links TRBV19 with TRBJ1-5; D unresolved. V lost 5 bases to trimming and J lost 1 base, with 15 bases between them. CDR1 and CDR2 from the germline V gene are LNHDA and SQIVND (reference sequence). This CDR3 spans 16 amino acids.

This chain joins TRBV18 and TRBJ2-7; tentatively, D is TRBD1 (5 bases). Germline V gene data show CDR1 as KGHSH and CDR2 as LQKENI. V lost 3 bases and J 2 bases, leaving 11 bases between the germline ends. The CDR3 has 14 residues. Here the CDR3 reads CASSPSGFTYEQYF. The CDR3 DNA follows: TGTGCCAGCTCACCCTCAGGGTTTACCTACGAGCAGTACTTC.

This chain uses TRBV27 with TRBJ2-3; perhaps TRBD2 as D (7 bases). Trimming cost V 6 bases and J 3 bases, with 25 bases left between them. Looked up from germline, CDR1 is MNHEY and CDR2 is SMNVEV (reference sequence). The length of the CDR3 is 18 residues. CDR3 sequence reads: CASRAKGGGRAWTDTQYF. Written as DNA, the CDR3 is TGTGCCAGCAGGGCTAAGGGGGGGGGCAGGGCGTGGACAGATACGCAGTATTTT.

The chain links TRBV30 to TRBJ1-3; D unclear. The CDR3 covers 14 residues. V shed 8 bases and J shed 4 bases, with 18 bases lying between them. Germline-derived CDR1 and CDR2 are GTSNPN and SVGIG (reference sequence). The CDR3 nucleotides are TGTGCCAGAACATCTCCGGGCCTAGGAAACACCATATATTTT. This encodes CARTSPGLGNTIYF.

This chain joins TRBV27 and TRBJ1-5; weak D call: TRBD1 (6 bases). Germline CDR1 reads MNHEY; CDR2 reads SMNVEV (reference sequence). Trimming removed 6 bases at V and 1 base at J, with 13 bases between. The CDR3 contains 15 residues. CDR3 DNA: TGTGCCAGCAGCCCCACAGGGTCCAGCAATCAGCCCCAGCATTTT. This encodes CASSPTGSSNQPQHF.

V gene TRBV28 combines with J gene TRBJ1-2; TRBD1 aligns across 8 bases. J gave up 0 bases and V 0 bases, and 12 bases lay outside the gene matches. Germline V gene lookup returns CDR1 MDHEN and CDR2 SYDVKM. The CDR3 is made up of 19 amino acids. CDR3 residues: CASSLWGRGPELANYGYTF. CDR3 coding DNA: TGTGCCAGCAGTTTATGGGGCAGGGGGCCCGAGTTAGCTAACTATGGCTACACCTTC.

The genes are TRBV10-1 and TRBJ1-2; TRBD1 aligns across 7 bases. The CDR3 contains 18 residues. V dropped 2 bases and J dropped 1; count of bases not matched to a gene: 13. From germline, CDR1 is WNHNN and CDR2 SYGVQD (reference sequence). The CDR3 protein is CASSEPGTASEFNYGYTF. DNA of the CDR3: TGCGCCAGCAGTGAGCCCGGGACAGCCTCCGAATTTAACTATGGCTACACCTTC.

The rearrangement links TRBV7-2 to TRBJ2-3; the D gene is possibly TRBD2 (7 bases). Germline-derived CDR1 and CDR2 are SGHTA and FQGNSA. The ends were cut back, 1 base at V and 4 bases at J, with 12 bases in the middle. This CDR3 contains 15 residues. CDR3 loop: CASSLGGGKADTQYF. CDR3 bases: TGTGCCAGCAGCTTAGGGGGGGGCAAGGCAGATACGCAGTATTTT.

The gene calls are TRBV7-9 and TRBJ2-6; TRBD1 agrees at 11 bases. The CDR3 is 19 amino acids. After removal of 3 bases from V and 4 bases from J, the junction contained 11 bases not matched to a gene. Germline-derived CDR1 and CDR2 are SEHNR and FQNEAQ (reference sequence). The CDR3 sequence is CASSFRTGGAGSGANVLTF. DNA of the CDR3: TGTGCCAGCAGCTTCAGGACAGGGGGCGCGGGTTCAGGGGCCAACGTCCTGACTTTC.

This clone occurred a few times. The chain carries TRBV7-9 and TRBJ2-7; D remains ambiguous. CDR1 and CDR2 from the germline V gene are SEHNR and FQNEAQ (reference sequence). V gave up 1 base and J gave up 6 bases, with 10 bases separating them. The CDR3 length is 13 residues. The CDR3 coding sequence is TGTGCCAGCAGCTTAGTCTCGCCGGGCGAGCAGTACTTC. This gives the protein CASSLVSPGEQYF. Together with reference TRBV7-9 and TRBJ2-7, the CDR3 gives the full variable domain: DTGVSQNPRHKITKRGQNVTFRCDPISEHNRLYWYRQTLGQGPEFLTYFQNEAQLEKSRLLSDRFSAERPKGSFSTLEIQRTEQGDSAMYLCASSLVSPGEQYFGPGTRLTVT.

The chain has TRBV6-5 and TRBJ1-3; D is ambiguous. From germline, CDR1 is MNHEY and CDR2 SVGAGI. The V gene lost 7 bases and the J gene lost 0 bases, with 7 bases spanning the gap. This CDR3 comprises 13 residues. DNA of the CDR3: TGTGCCAGCATGCTAAACTCTGGAAACACCATATATTTT. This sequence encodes CASMLNSGNTIYF.

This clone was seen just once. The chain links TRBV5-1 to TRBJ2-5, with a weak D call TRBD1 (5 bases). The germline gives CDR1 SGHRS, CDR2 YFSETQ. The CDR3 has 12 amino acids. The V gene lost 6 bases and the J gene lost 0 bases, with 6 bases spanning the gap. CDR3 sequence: CASTTDQETQYF. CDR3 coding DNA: TGCGCCAGCACGACAGACCAAGAGACCCAGTACTTC.

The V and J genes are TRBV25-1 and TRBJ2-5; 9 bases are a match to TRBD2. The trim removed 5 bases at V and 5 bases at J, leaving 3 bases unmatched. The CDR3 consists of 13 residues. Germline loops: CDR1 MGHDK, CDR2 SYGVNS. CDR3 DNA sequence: TGTGCCAGCAGTAGAGCGGGAGGCGAGACCCAGTACTTC. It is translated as CASSRAGGETQYF.

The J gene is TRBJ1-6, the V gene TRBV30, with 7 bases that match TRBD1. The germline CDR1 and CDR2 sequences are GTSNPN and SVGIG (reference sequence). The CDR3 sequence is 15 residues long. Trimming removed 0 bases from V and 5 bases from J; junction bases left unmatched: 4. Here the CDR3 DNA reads TGTGCCTGGAGTGTAGGGGGCGTCCATAATTCACCCCTCCACTTT. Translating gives CAWSVGGVHNSPLHF.